This T cell receptor beta chain was retrieved from a study of cytomegalovirus exposure and HLA in healthy donors. Study-level background: Counted in an early data release were about 85 million unique TCRs from HLA-typed donors.

Trimming removed 7 bases at V and 2 bases at J, with 21 bases between. Germline V gene lookup returns CDR1 MDHEN and CDR2 SYDVKM. The CDR3 consists of 16 residues. A word on this clone: Its matching antigen is unknown.

60 Vbeta and 13 Jbeta primers were used in PCR. Generated by immunoSEQ multiplex PCR, the TCRdb table keeps only in-frame clones and is missing some. This sample's table reports 130,000 or so clones. Study-level findings and limits: Based on reports, TCR beta sequences accurately predicted HLA-A and HLA-B alleles for most subjects. Later analysis found that TCR beta chains associated with HLA were more clonally expanded than other, equally common chains. Later work found most CMV-associated TCR beta chains apparently HLA-restricted.

The sequence derives from a woman aged 18-30 years in good health and CMV-seronegative. The rearrangement uses TRBV28 and TRBJ2-7; D might be TRBD2 (7 bases). Input material: PBMCs. For the CDR3, the DNA is TGTGCCAGCACCACGCCTGGGGGGCTAGCGGCCTACGAGCAGTACTTC. Amino acids: CASTTPGGLAAYEQYF.